The present T cell receptor beta chain was sequenced within a study of T cell responses to AZD1222 COVID-19 vaccine. Study observations and caveats: The donor group comprised mostly white British people and more females; the analysis possibly underestimated clonal diversity. Close to half of all spike-specific TCRs reportedly target regions of the variants that are unmutated. The CD4 TCRs associated with vaccination extended across spike and predominated at 160-218 and 743-854.

Germline loops: CDR1 SGHRS, CDR2 YFSETQ. Trimming left V 1 base short and J 3 bases short, with 16 bases between. The CDR3 contains 16 residues. Sequencing used immunoSEQ multiplex PCR; TCRdb keeps in-frame clones, though not all of them. The sample has 80,000 or so clones, about 85% seen once. On this clone itself: What it binds is not known.

Material: peripheral blood, obtained on day 0 of AZD1222 vaccination. V gene TRBV5-1 combines with J gene TRBJ1-1; D uncertain. This receptor was identified in an adult in good health. The CDR3 DNA reads as TGCGCCAGCAGCTTGAGAAGGGCGCCTCGGGACACTGAAGCTTTCTTT. Translation: CASSLRRAPRDTEAFF. The whole variable domain, remainder taken from reference TRBV5-1 and TRBJ1-1, is KAGVTQTPRYLIKTRGQQVTLSCSPISGHRSVSWYQQTPGQGLQFLFEYFSETQRNKGNFPGRFSGRQFSNSRSEMNVSTLELGDSALYLCASSLRRAPRDTEAFFGQGTRLTVV.